This TCR beta chain was sequenced for a study of cytomegalovirus exposure and HLA in healthy donors. Study outcomes and limitations: As confirmed in vitro, a few CMV-associated chains were specific for CMV antigens. The classifier reportedly diagnosed cytomegalovirus status with high specificity and sensitivity. A previous analysis found most TCR beta V segments productive roughly 90% or roughly 30% of the time.

The ends lost 1 base at V and 0 bases at J; junction bases unmatched: 6. The germline V gene has CDR1 LNHDA and CDR2 SQIVND (reference sequence). CDR3 size: 17 residues. Turning to this clone: Its antigen is as yet unknown.

The PCR employed 60 Vbeta primers together with 13 Jbeta primers. TCRdb keeps only in-frame clones here, not all; method: immunoSEQ multiplex PCR. The repertoire holds about 150,000 clones, with 70% to 80% as singletons. The chain uses TRBV19 and TRBJ2-3; 8 bases match TRBD2. The origin of this receptor is a man aged 25-45 years in good health and CMV-seropositive. The specimen was PBMCs. This chain's CDR3 is CASSIGGGRPSTDTQYF. Here the CDR3 DNA reads TGTGCCAGTAGTATAGGCGGCGGGAGGCCTAGCACAGATACGCAGTATTTT. Filled out from reference TRBV19 and TRBJ2-3, the complete variable domain reads DGGITQSPKYLFRKEGQNVTLSCEQNLNHDAMYWYRQDPGQGLRLIYYSQIVNDFQKGDIAEGYSVSREKKESFPLTVTSAQKNPTAFYLCASSIGGGRPSTDTQYFGPGTRLTVL.